This T cell receptor (beta chain) was sequenced during a study of response to subunit inactivated influenza vaccine. One entry per CDR3 protein, called by TCRdb with MiXCR from the RT-PCR reads. Of 550,000 to 650,000 distinct CDR3 sequences listed, 10% to 15% are singletons. The study, taken as a whole, reports: New T cells are recruited in small numbers by each seasonal influenza vaccination, according to the authors' suggestion.

For this clonotype: Its antigen is undetermined.

Sequenced here: PBMCs from blood, sampled on the day of vaccination. The clonotype was recovered from a man aged 50 to 59 who received an inactivated influenza vaccine.

CDR3 bases: TGTGCCAGCTCGGGGACTAGCATTGAGACCCAGTACTTC. Its protein is CASSGTSIETQYF. The chain has TRBV7-9 and TRBJ2-5; TRBD2 aligns across 9 bases. Germline assignment: CDR1 SEHNR and CDR2 FQNEAQ (reference sequence). This CDR3 spans 13 amino acids. With 8 bases clipped from V and 5 bases from J, the junction kept 6 bases outside the gene matches.